This TCR beta chain was sequenced during a study of post-analysis software for immune sequencing data (dated by TCRdb to between 2014 and 2017). Concerning the study at large: Relapsing-remitting, secondary progressive and progressive-relapsing multiple sclerosis were recorded as disease courses, and subtype annotation was lacking for some patients. A subset of samples was prepared in parallel using single-end sample barcoding, then pooled and co-amplified after Illumina adapter ligation. Patient repertoires were compared against some twelve previously published healthy control repertoires from donors aged roughly 6 to 27 years.

To prepare the library, PCR was applied. The listed sequencing device is Illumina HiSeq 2500. Unique molecular identifiers were incorporated into TCR beta cDNA libraries to reduce PCR and sequencing biases. Per 1 to 10 million input T cells, around 500,000 cDNA molecules were obtained, such that each molecule approximated one T cell. The patient libraries were prepared and sequenced using the same protocol as the earlier healthy control dataset. Within a given batch, samples were prepared together, multiplexed and sequenced on the same HiSeq lane. The study's own analysis went as follows. Raw barcoded reads were processed with MIGEC, and single-read molecular identifier groups were discarded before consensus assembly and CDR3 extraction. VDJtools was used for post-analysis of the clonotype tables, and diversity was normalized by down-sampling every dataset to the size of the smallest sample. To correct batch-related cross-sample contamination, repertoire overlap clustering matched CDR3 amino acid sequences but not nucleotide sequences. Through fastp at Q25 and MiXCR, TCRdb rebuilt clones from the public reads, retaining in-frame beta chains. Rows merge per CDR3 protein into single entries with the most common DNA and genes. For this entry, the V and J calls and clone size follow TCRdb and not the study's own pipeline. The sample profile shows about 260,000 distinct CDR3 sequences; 35% to 40% of them were found once. The ten largest clones take up around 4.8% of the sample.

Study-wide conclusions, independent of this receptor: About 5 TRBV segments, including TRBV5-6, TRBV5-1 and TRBV20-1, were significantly more frequent in patients than controls. Compared with controls, multiple sclerosis patients had significantly lower normalized Chao1 diversity, a finding suggesting substantial peripheral T-cell clonal expansion. Direct clustering with F measure revealed strong co-clustering of samples prepared in the same batch, which led to a batch-effect correction. The control group was slightly older than the multiple sclerosis patient group.

This clonotype was seen at least ten times. What this receptor recognizes is not known. No base-level quality is on record; no much larger clone is a single base apart. Germline trimming: 8 bases from V, 6 bases from J; junction bases outside gene matches: 10. Based on the germline V gene (reference sequence), the CDR1 and CDR2 sequences are LGHDT and YNNKEL. From the cysteine through the phenylalanine, the CDR3 covers 14 amino acids. This entry keeps only the CDR3 DNA: 42 bases, framed from base 1. To demonstrate the VDJtools post-analysis software, TCR beta repertoires were profiled from the peripheral blood of more than ten young patients with multiple sclerosis. The multiple sclerosis patients were children and adolescents between roughly 6 and 16 years of age.

This clonotype was sampled from a girl aged 10-17 years with multiple sclerosis. The specimen was blood. The chain links TRBV3-1 with TRBJ2-4; 7 central nucleotides agree with TRBD1. The CDR3 region has the sequence CASGARGGGNIQYF. The nucleotide sequence is given as TGTGCCAGCGGGGCACGAGGGGGCGGAAACATTCAGTACTTC.